This is a list of T cell receptor beta chains from one sample in a study of identical twins. TCRdb passed the 5' RACE reads through MiXCR, listing each CDR3 protein once. The repertoire holds 600,000 to 700,000 distinct CDR3 sequences, with 20% to 25% as singletons. The data were also submitted as part of a second study, on T cells expressing NK-cell markers.

Sequencing used PBMCs. The receptors derive from a woman aged 18-35 years in good health. CDR3s include the opening cysteine and the closing phenylalanine or tryptophan. A D gene is named only where the DNA matches it firmly. A clone size is listed for some rows: how often the clone was seen (once, few, many), or a class if it is expanded.

CDR3 length: 15
J gene: TRBJ2-2
V gene: TRBV5-1
clone size: few
D gene: .
CDR3 DNA: TGCGCCAGCAGCTTATTAAGTTTACTCACCGGGGAGCTGTTTTTT
CDR3 protein: CASSLLSLLTGELFF

CDR3 length: 16
J gene: TRBJ2-5
V gene: TRBV7-9
clone size: few
D gene: .
CDR3 DNA: TGTGCCAGCAGCTTTCGAACACAGGGTACTCAAGAGACCCAGTACTTC
CDR3 protein: CASSFRTQGTQETQYF

CDR3 length: 13
J gene: TRBJ1-2
V gene: TRBV5-5
clone size: few
D gene: .
CDR3 DNA: TGTGCCAGCAGCTTGCCGAATAACTATGGCTACACCTTC
CDR3 protein: CASSLPNNYGYTF

CDR3 length: 17
J gene: TRBJ2-3
V gene: TRBV20-1
clone size: few
D gene: .
CDR3 DNA: TGCAGTTTTTTTAAGCCCACCCTGACCTCCAAGACAGATACGCAGTATTTT
CDR3 protein: CSFFKPTLTSKTDTQYF

CDR3 length: 14
J gene: TRBJ2-2
V gene: TRBV20-1
clone size: .
D gene: TRBD1
CDR3 DNA: TGCAGTGCGTCAGGGGGCGCGGACACCGGGGAGCTGTTTTTT
CDR3 protein: CSASGGADTGELFF

CDR3 length: 15
J gene: TRBJ2-1
V gene: TRBV27
clone size: .
D gene: TRBD2
CDR3 DNA: TGTGCCAGCAGTTTATGGAGCGGGGGCTACAATGAGCAGTTCTTC
CDR3 protein: CASSLWSGGYNEQFF

CDR3 length: 13
J gene: TRBJ1-2
V gene: TRBV20-1
clone size: few
D gene: .
CDR3 DNA: TGCAGTGCTAGACGGGGGTTGGGCTATGGCTACACCTTC
CDR3 protein: CSARRGLGYGYTF

CDR3 length: 13
J gene: TRBJ2-5
V gene: TRBV6-6
clone size: few
D gene: TRBD1
CDR3 DNA: TGTGCCAGCAGTAGAGGGACAGAAGAGACCCAGTACTTC
CDR3 protein: CASSRGTEETQYF

CDR3 length: 16
J gene: TRBJ2-1
V gene: TRBV28
clone size: few
D gene: .
CDR3 DNA: TGTGCCAGCAGTTTGATAGGATCTCAAAGGGGAAATGAGCAGTTCTTC
CDR3 protein: CASSLIGSQRGNEQFF

CDR3 length: 16
J gene: TRBJ2-2
V gene: TRBV19
clone size: .
D gene: TRBD2
CDR3 DNA: TGTGCCAGCGGGAGGGATCGCCAGACTCGCTCCGGGGAGCTGTTTTTT
CDR3 protein: CASGRDRQTRSGELFF

CDR3 length: 15
J gene: TRBJ1-5
V gene: TRBV2
clone size: few
D gene: .
CDR3 DNA: TGTGCCAGCAGTGCCCCTTTTCAGGAGGATCAGCCCCAGCATTTT
CDR3 protein: CASSAPFQEDQPQHF

CDR3 length: 15
J gene: TRBJ2-1
V gene: TRBV12-3/TRBV12-4
clone size: .
D gene: .
CDR3 DNA: TGTGCCAGCACCCCCAGGGGGGCCGCCTACAATGAGCAGTTCTTC
CDR3 protein: CASTPRGAAYNEQFF

CDR3 length: 16
J gene: TRBJ2-1
V gene: TRBV7-9
clone size: .
D gene: .
CDR3 DNA: TGTGCCAGCAGCTTATTGGCCCCTAATGGATACAATGAGCAGTTCTTC
CDR3 protein: CASSLLAPNGYNEQFF

CDR3 length: 17
J gene: TRBJ2-1
V gene: TRBV29-1
clone size: .
D gene: TRBD2
CDR3 DNA: TGCAGCGTTGGACCTCCCGGGACTAGCGGGAGAAGCAATGAGCAGTTCTTC
CDR3 protein: CSVGPPGTSGRSNEQFF

CDR3 length: 17
J gene: TRBJ2-5
V gene: TRBV11-2
clone size: .
D gene: .
CDR3 DNA: TGTGCCAGCAGCTTAGAGGAAGTCGGGCCGAACCAAGAGACCCAGTACTTC
CDR3 protein: CASSLEEVGPNQETQYF

CDR3 length: 11
J gene: TRBJ2-1
V gene: TRBV12-3/TRBV12-4
clone size: few
D gene: TRBD2
CDR3 DNA: TGTGCCAGCCTCGGGGGGACGGAGCAGTTCTTC
CDR3 protein: CASLGGTEQFF

CDR3 length: 16
J gene: TRBJ2-2
V gene: TRBV7-9
clone size: .
D gene: TRBD2
CDR3 DNA: TGTGCCAGCAGCGATAGCGGGAGGGTTTTCACCGGGGAGCTGTTTTTT
CDR3 protein: CASSDSGRVFTGELFF

CDR3 length: 15
J gene: TRBJ2-1
V gene: TRBV12-3/TRBV12-4
clone size: .
D gene: TRBD2
CDR3 DNA: TGTGCCAGCAGTTTAGCGCCAGGGGCGGGAGGTGAGCAGTTCTTC
CDR3 protein: CASSLAPGAGGEQFF

CDR3 length: 14
J gene: TRBJ2-3
V gene: TRBV6-5
clone size: few
D gene: .
CDR3 DNA: TGTGCCAGCAGTTACCAAGCATTCGCAGATACGCAGTATTTT
CDR3 protein: CASSYQAFADTQYF

CDR3 length: 14
J gene: TRBJ2-7
V gene: TRBV18
clone size: many
D gene: TRBD1
CDR3 DNA: TGTGCCAGCTCACCATACAGGGGATCCTACGAGCAGTACTTC
CDR3 protein: CASSPYRGSYEQYF

CDR3 length: 15
J gene: TRBJ2-2
V gene: TRBV20-1
clone size: few
D gene: .
CDR3 DNA: TGCAGTGCTAGAGATGAGGCGAAGAACACCGGGGAGCTGTTTTTT
CDR3 protein: CSARDEAKNTGELFF

CDR3 length: 16
J gene: TRBJ2-7
V gene: TRBV27
clone size: .
D gene: TRBD1
CDR3 DNA: TGTGCCAGCAGTAAGGGTCGACAGGGGAGCTCCTACGAGCAGTACTTC
CDR3 protein: CASSKGRQGSSYEQYF

CDR3 length: 14
J gene: TRBJ2-1
V gene: TRBV18
clone size: few
D gene: .
CDR3 DNA: TGTGCCAGCTCAAAGGCGTCGGGTTACAATGAGCAGTTCTTC
CDR3 protein: CASSKASGYNEQFF

CDR3 length: 14
J gene: TRBJ1-2
V gene: TRBV12-3/TRBV12-4
clone size: .
D gene: .
CDR3 DNA: TGTGCCAGCAGTTTAGGGGTTGGGGTTAGGGGCTACACCTTC
CDR3 protein: CASSLGVGVRGYTF

CDR3 length: 18
J gene: TRBJ2-2
V gene: TRBV20-1
clone size: .
D gene: TRBD2
CDR3 DNA: TGCAGTGCTAGGGCTCGAACTGGGACTAGGGATGGGACCGGGGAGCTGTTTTTT
CDR3 protein: CSARARTGTRDGTGELFF

CDR3 length: 14
J gene: TRBJ2-1
V gene: TRBV7-2
clone size: .
D gene: .
CDR3 DNA: TGTGCCAGCAGCCCTCGACAGACACTCAATGAGCAGTTCTTC
CDR3 protein: CASSPRQTLNEQFF

CDR3 length: 16
J gene: TRBJ2-7
V gene: TRBV4-3
clone size: few
D gene: .
CDR3 DNA: TGCGCCAGCAGCCGCATCCACGGGGACAACTCCTACGAGCAGTACTTC
CDR3 protein: CASSRIHGDNSYEQYF

CDR3 length: 15
J gene: TRBJ2-5
V gene: TRBV7-8
clone size: few
D gene: TRBD2
CDR3 DNA: TGTGCCAGCAGCCGGGGGCTAGCGGGGGAAACGACCCAGTACTTC
CDR3 protein: CASSRGLAGETTQYF

CDR3 length: 15
J gene: TRBJ2-2
V gene: TRBV20-1
clone size: .
D gene: .
CDR3 DNA: TGCAGTGCTAGTCCTAGCGCGATGGGCACCGGGGAGCTGTTTTTT
CDR3 protein: CSASPSAMGTGELFF

CDR3 length: 17
J gene: TRBJ2-5
V gene: TRBV5-1
clone size: .
D gene: TRBD2
CDR3 DNA: TGCGCCAGCAGCTCGGTCCCGGGACTAGCGGGGTCGGAGACCCAGTACTTC
CDR3 protein: CASSSVPGLAGSETQYF

CDR3 length: 14
J gene: TRBJ2-7
V gene: TRBV5-5
clone size: .
D gene: .
CDR3 DNA: TGTGCCAGCATCCTTACCGCGGGACACTACGAGCAGTACTTC
CDR3 protein: CASILTAGHYEQYF

CDR3 length: 16
J gene: TRBJ2-5
V gene: TRBV7-2
clone size: few
D gene: TRBD2
CDR3 DNA: TGTGCCAGCAGCTTATCGACTGGACTAGCGGGCGGGACCCAGTACTTC
CDR3 protein: CASSLSTGLAGGTQYF

CDR3 length: 15
J gene: TRBJ2-2
V gene: TRBV20-1
clone size: .
D gene: .
CDR3 DNA: TGCAGTGCTAGAACCCCCCGGACAGACACCGGGGAGCTGTTTTTT
CDR3 protein: CSARTPRTDTGELFF

CDR3 length: 16
J gene: TRBJ2-1
V gene: TRBV7-2
clone size: few
D gene: TRBD1
CDR3 DNA: TGTGCCAGCAGCCGAGCCTCCGGGACAGGGGACAATGAGCAGTTCTTC
CDR3 protein: CASSRASGTGDNEQFF

CDR3 length: 14
J gene: TRBJ1-6
V gene: TRBV12-3/TRBV12-4
clone size: few
D gene: .
CDR3 DNA: TGTGCCAGCAGTTTATCGGCGGGGAATTCACCCCTCCACTTT
CDR3 protein: CASSLSAGNSPLHF

CDR3 length: 15
J gene: TRBJ2-3
V gene: TRBV12-3/TRBV12-4
clone size: .
D gene: .
CDR3 DNA: TGTGCCAGCAGTCTGGGACGGCTCCTAACAGATACGCAGTATTTT
CDR3 protein: CASSLGRLLTDTQYF

CDR3 length: 14
J gene: TRBJ1-2
V gene: TRBV12-3/TRBV12-4
clone size: .
D gene: .
CDR3 DNA: TGTGCCAGCAGTAACCGCGGGGGGTTAAAGGGCTACACCTTC
CDR3 protein: CASSNRGGLKGYTF

CDR3 length: 14
J gene: TRBJ1-1
V gene: TRBV20-1
clone size: .
D gene: .
CDR3 DNA: TGCAGTGCCCCTCATACCCTAACTAACACTGAAGCTTTCTTT
CDR3 protein: CSAPHTLTNTEAFF

CDR3 length: 13
J gene: TRBJ1-5
V gene: TRBV6-6
clone size: many
D gene: .
CDR3 DNA: TGTGCCAGCAGTTACGGGTTAGGACAGCCCCAGCATTTT
CDR3 protein: CASSYGLGQPQHF

CDR3 length: 14
J gene: TRBJ2-3
V gene: TRBV10-2
clone size: few
D gene: .
CDR3 DNA: TGCGCCAGCAGCCCTGTAGGACGGACAGATACGCAGTATTTT
CDR3 protein: CASSPVGRTDTQYF

CDR3 length: 17
J gene: TRBJ2-3
V gene: TRBV5-1
clone size: few
D gene: .
CDR3 DNA: TGCGCCAGCAGCTTAGGGAGGGGGGGCCTGAACACAGATACGCAGTATTTT
CDR3 protein: CASSLGRGGLNTDTQYF

CDR3 length: 16
J gene: TRBJ1-4
V gene: TRBV20-1
clone size: many
D gene: .
CDR3 DNA: TGCAGTGCTAGCCCTCGATCACTTGCAACTAATGAAAAACTGTTTTTT
CDR3 protein: CSASPRSLATNEKLFF

CDR3 length: 15
J gene: TRBJ2-7
V gene: TRBV20-1
clone size: .
D gene: TRBD2
CDR3 DNA: TGCAGTGCTTCCCTAGCGGGAGCGACGGTCTACGAGCAGTACTTC
CDR3 protein: CSASLAGATVYEQYF